The 27 T cell receptor beta chains below were found in one sample sequenced in a study of cytomegalovirus exposure and HLA in healthy donors. With 60 Vbeta and 13 Jbeta primers, the PCR was carried out. The method was immunoSEQ multiplex PCR; TCRdb's version includes in-frame clones alone and lacks a portion of them. Of around 150,000 clones listed, about three quarters are singletons. The sample consisted of PBMCs. These receptors came from a young man in good health and CMV-seropositive.

V usage is TRBV7-8 and J usage is TRBJ1-1, with D uncertain. The CDR3 is 11 amino acids. The germline V gene encodes CDR1 SGHVS and CDR2 FQNEAQ. V lost 5 bases and J lost 1, with 2 bases in between. The CDR3 sequence: CASSRNTEAFF. The CDR3 nucleotides are TGTGCCAGCAGCCGGAACACTGAAGCTTTCTTT. Complete variable domain (other parts from reference TRBV7-8 and TRBJ1-1): GAGVSQSPRYKVAKRGQDVALRCDPISGHVSLFWYQQALGQGPEFLTYFQNEAQLDKSGLPSDRFFAERPEGSVSTLKIQRTQQEDSAVYLCASSRNTEAFFGQGTRLTVV.

The chain has TRBV4-2 and TRBJ1-2; D not resolved. CDR3 size: 12 residues. V was pared by 3 bases and J by 7 bases, with 9 bases between. Germline CDR1 is LGHNA and CDR2 is YNFKEQ. The CDR3 DNA follows: TGTGCCAGCAGCCAGTCCACAGCTGGCTACACCTTC. Its translation is CASSQSTAGYTF.

This sequence joins TRBV2 and TRBJ2-7; 11 bases fit TRBD2. V was pared by 7 bases and J by 2 bases, with 7 bases of the junction left unmatched. The CDR3 is 15 amino acids. CDR1 SNHLY and CDR2 FYNNEI come from the germline V gene. The CDR3 DNA reads TGTGCCAGCACCCTAGGGACTAGCGGAGCCTACGAGCAGTACGTC. This sequence encodes CASTLGTSGAYEQYV.

This clone was found once. The V call is TRBV27, the J call TRBJ1-2, with 8 positions matching TRBD1. CDR3 length equals 16 residues. With 3 bases clipped from V and 2 bases from J, the junction kept 8 bases outside the gene matches. Per germline, CDR1 MNHEY and CDR2 SMNVEV (reference sequence). The chain's CDR3 is CASSFTRRQGNYGYTF. CDR3 coding DNA: TGTGCCAGCAGTTTCACTCGGAGACAGGGGAACTATGGCTACACCTTC.

This chain uses TRBV6-1 with TRBJ2-2, with a tentative D call TRBD1 (5 bases). CDR1 is MNHNS and CDR2 is SASEGT in the germline V gene. The CDR3 has 14 amino acids. The V end lost 0 bases, the J end lost 8 bases, and 10 bases lay between the germline ends. This chain's CDR3 is CASSEAPGPGELFF. Here the CDR3 DNA reads TGTGCCAGCAGTGAAGCCCCAGGGCCTGGGGAGCTGTTTTTT.

In its sample, this clone was seen a few times. V gene TRBV7-3 combines with J gene TRBJ2-1; possibly TRBD2 for D (6 bases). The CDR3 consists of 19 residues. CDR1 and CDR2 (germline): SGHTA, FQGTGA. Between the trimmed V and J ends, which lost 4 bases and 7 bases, there was a span of 29 bases. CDR3 nucleotides: TGTGCCAGCAGCTCATTCGGGGGTACCGGGACCTCACGACGAAATGAGCAGTTCTTC. This translates into CASSSFGGTGTSRRNEQFF. Variable domain in full (rest from reference TRBV7-3 and TRBJ2-1): GAGVSQTPSNKVTEKGKYVELRCDPISGHTALYWYRQSLGQGPEFLIYFQGTGAADDSGLPNDRFFAVRPEGSVSTLKIQRTERGDSAVYLCASSSFGGTGTSRRNEQFFGPGTRLTVL.

The chain carries TRBV30 and TRBJ1-4; a weak D match, TRBD1 (5 bases). Trimming cost V 2 bases and J 0 bases, with 13 bases left between them. This CDR3 comprises 16 residues. Germline CDR1 is GTSNPN and CDR2 is SVGIG (reference sequence). CDR3 nucleotide sequence: TGTGCCTGGAGTTCCGGGACTTCAGCAACTAATGAAAAACTGTTTTTT. This translates into CAWSSGTSATNEKLFF.

Only a few counts were recorded for this clone. The chain employs TRBV6-1 and TRBJ2-1, with TRBD2 as a possible D gene (5 bases). Germline CDR1 reads MNHNS; CDR2 reads SASEGT. With 7 bases removed from V and 8 bases from J, the gap between germline ends came to 18 bases. CDR3 length: 14 amino acids. The CDR3, as DNA: TGTGCCAGCACCTATAGCTGGGTGGGAGATGAGCAGTTCTTC. Translation: CASTYSWVGDEQFF.

The chain recombines TRBV7-9 with TRBJ1-3; D not resolved. The CDR3 is 14 residues long. Trimming took 3 bases from V and 3 from J, leaving 9 bases between them. From germline, CDR1 is SEHNR and CDR2 FQNEAQ (reference sequence). The CDR3 reads CASSFISIGNTIYF. In DNA, the CDR3 is TGTGCCAGCAGCTTTATTTCTATTGGAAACACCATATATTTT.

This chain joins TRBV9 and TRBJ1-3; D unclear. The V end was cut by 0 bases, the J end by 3 bases, with 4 bases between. The germline V gene encodes CDR1 SGDLS and CDR2 YYNGEE. The CDR3 covers 13 residues. CDR3 protein: CASSVAGGNTIYF. The CDR3 nucleotides are TGTGCCAGCAGCGTAGCCGGTGGAAACACCATATATTTT.

Only one count was recorded for this clone. The chain is built from TRBV6-6 and TRBJ2-7, with D possibly matching TRBD2 (6 bases). This CDR3 region has 16 residues. Trimming took off 5 bases at V and 7 bases at J, with 24 bases between the two ends. In germline, CDR1 is MNHNY, CDR2 SVGAGI (reference sequence). CDR3 coding DNA: TGTGCCAGCAGTCACGGGACTTCCGCCGGGTTGTGGGAGCAGTACGTC. It yields the protein CASSHGTSAGLWEQYV.

The chain links TRBV7-2 to TRBJ1-2; D perhaps matches TRBD1 (6 bases). The CDR3 has 17 amino acids. The germline V gene has CDR1 SGHTA and CDR2 FQGNSA. Trimming left V 3 bases short and J 0 bases short, with 17 bases between. CDR3 loop: CASSFNDRRRTNYGYTF. DNA for the CDR3: TGTGCCAGCAGCTTTAATGACAGGCGTCGCACTAACTATGGCTACACCTTC. Together with reference TRBV7-2 and TRBJ1-2, the CDR3 gives the full variable domain: GAGVSQSPSNKVTEKGKDVELRCDPISGHTALYWYRQSLGQGLEFLIYFQGNSAPDKSGLPSDRFSAERTGGSVSTLTIQRTQQEDSAVYLCASSFNDRRRTNYGYTFGSGTRLTVV.

The chain links TRBV4-1 to TRBJ1-3; D uncertain. Germline assignment: CDR1 MGHRA and CDR2 YSYEKL. Between the trimmed V and J ends, which lost 0 bases and 0 bases, there was a span of 9 bases. The CDR3 is made up of 16 amino acids. DNA of the CDR3: TGCGCCAGCAGCCAAGAGCAGGCCAACTCTGGAAACACCATATATTTT. It specifies CASSQEQANSGNTIYF.

The V call is TRBV9, the J call TRBJ1-1; D is unclear. This CDR3 is built from 15 residues. Germline V gives CDR1 SGDLS, CDR2 YYNGEE. V lost 4 bases and J 0 bases, leaving 13 bases between the germline ends. CDR3 amino acids: CASSPDGGVNTEAFF. Written as DNA, the CDR3 is TGTGCCAGCAGCCCCGACGGCGGCGTGAACACTGAAGCTTTCTTT.

The V call is TRBV7-9, the J call TRBJ2-5, with unresolved D. The V gene lost 5 bases and the J gene lost 4 bases, with 14 bases spanning the gap. The CDR3 is 14 residues long. CDR1 and CDR2 (germline): SEHNR, FQNEAQ (reference sequence). The CDR3, as DNA: TGTGCCAGCAGCCCCTCCCCCTCTTTAGAGACCCAGTACTTC. Protein product: CASSPSPSLETQYF.

The V call is TRBV19, the J call TRBJ2-1, with D possibly TRBD1 on 5 matching bases. Per the germline V gene, CDR1 is LNHDA and CDR2 is SQIVND (reference sequence). The CDR3 runs 17 residues. Deletions cut 8 bases from V and 0 bases from J, with 20 bases between. CDR3 DNA: TGTGCCAGTGCGACCCGGACACCCGCCCGCTCCTACAATGAGCAGTTCTTC. Translating it yields CASATRTPARSYNEQFF.

The rearrangement uses TRBV14 and TRBJ2-2, with 11 bases identical to TRBD2. Germline-derived CDR1 and CDR2 are SGHDN and FVKESK. J lost 1 base, V lost 6 bases, and 7 bases had no gene match. This CDR3 spans 17 amino acids. The CDR3 nucleotides are TGTGCCAGCAGTCCACTAGCGGGAGTGGGGAACACCGGGGAGCTGTTTTTT. It encodes CASSPLAGVGNTGELFF.

As for this clone: This same CDR3 is encoded by further DNA sequences in the sample. The chain is built from TRBV27 and TRBJ2-1, with TRBD2 identical over 7 bases. Germline V lookup: CDR1 MNHEY, CDR2 SMNVEV (reference sequence). The CDR3 runs to 15 residues. The trim removed 7 bases at V and 0 bases at J, leaving 6 bases unmatched. The CDR3 nucleotides are TGTGCCAGCAAATCCGGGAGGAGCTCCTACAATGAGCAGTTCTTC. This sequence encodes CASKSGRSSYNEQFF.

V is TRBV19 and J is TRBJ2-5, with a possible D match to TRBD2 (5 bases). The CDR3 is made up of 14 amino acids. Deletions cut 5 bases from V and 5 bases from J, with 15 bases between. The V gene's germline CDR1 is LNHDA and CDR2 SQIVND (reference sequence). CDR3 in amino acids: CASSLIVSGETQYF. The CDR3, as DNA: TGTGCCAGTAGTCTAATCGTATCGGGGGAGACCCAGTACTTC.

The chain couples TRBV11-3 to TRBJ2-1; 10 positions match TRBD2. The J segment lost 8 bases and the V segment lost 6 bases, leaving 10 bases of the junction unmatched. The germline V gene has CDR1 SGHNT and CDR2 YENEEA. The CDR3 is 15 residues long. The CDR3 DNA reads TGTGCCAGCAGTAAATTAGCGGGGGGTATGTATGAGCAGTTCTTC. Encoded protein: CASSKLAGGMYEQFF. Full variable domain (outside the CDR3, taken from reference TRBV11-3 and TRBJ2-1): EAGVVQSPRYKIIEKKQPVAFWCNPISGHNTLYWYLQNLGQGPELLIRYENEEAVDDSQLPKDRFSAERLKGVDSTLKIQPAELGDSAVYLCASSKLAGGMYEQFFGPGTRLTVL.

V gene TRBV15 combines with J gene TRBJ1-2; TRBD1 matches at 7 bases. Germline assignment: CDR1 LNHNV and CDR2 YYDKDF (reference sequence). V trimming: 4 bases; J trimming: 6 bases; junction bases outside the gene matches: 8. The CDR3 is made up of 14 amino acids. The CDR3 sequence: CATSTNRGANGYTF. The CDR3, as DNA: TGTGCCACCAGCACCAACAGGGGAGCGAATGGCTACACCTTC.

The chain has TRBV15 and TRBJ1-5; the D gene is possibly TRBD1 (6 bases). The V gene's germline CDR1 is LNHNV and CDR2 YYDKDF (reference sequence). Trimming cost V 0 bases and J 3 bases, with 9 bases left between them. This CDR3 is 15 amino acids long. The CDR3 protein is CATSRDRGANQPQHF. CDR3 nucleotides: TGTGCCACCAGCAGAGACCGGGGGGCCAATCAGCCCCAGCATTTT.

The chain carries TRBV19 and TRBJ2-1; D is possibly TRBD2 (6 bases). This CDR3 contains 14 residues. Germline V gives CDR1 LNHDA, CDR2 SQIVND (reference sequence). V gave up 3 bases and J gave up 6 bases, with 12 bases separating them. CDR3 coding DNA: TGTGCCAGTAGTATTACCTGGAGGGGCAATGAGCAGTTCTTC. Translating it yields CASSITWRGNEQFF.

This chain joins TRBV10-3 and TRBJ2-1, with 7 bases aligning to TRBD1. Germline assignment: CDR1 ENHRY and CDR2 SYGVKD. The CDR3 totals 13 residues. After removal of 3 bases from V and 6 bases from J, the junction contained 2 bases not matched to a gene. The CDR3 protein is CAISDNRGNEQFF. In DNA, the CDR3 is TGTGCCATCAGTGACAACAGGGGCAATGAGCAGTTCTTC.

The V and J genes are TRBV6-1 and TRBJ2-7; tentative D call: TRBD2 (7 bases). The CDR3 runs to 14 residues. Trimming removed 6 bases at V and 2 bases at J, with 14 bases between. Germline values: CDR1 MNHNS, CDR2 SASEGT. The CDR3 DNA reads TGTGCCAGCAGAGGGGGGGTAGGGCCCTACGAGCAGTACGTC. This codes for CASRGGVGPYEQYV.

This clone was detected a few times. This chain joins TRBV5-1 and TRBJ2-4, with TRBD1 matching 7 bases. V lost 1 base, J lost 3 bases, and 7 bases stayed unmatched. The germline V gene has CDR1 SGHRS and CDR2 YFSETQ. The CDR3 runs to 16 residues. The CDR3 is CASSLFEGASKNIQYF. The CDR3 coding sequence is TGCGCCAGCAGCTTGTTCGAGGGGGCAAGCAAAAACATTCAGTACTTC.

The chain is built from TRBV1 and TRBJ2-1; the DNA was not used to check the table's D call, TRBD1. TRBV1 is an annotated pseudogene. The CDR3 contains 15 residues. CDR3 DNA: TGCACCAGCAGCCAAGATCTCCCAGGGCCCGGTGAGCAGTTCTTC. This encodes CTSSQDLPGPGEQFF.